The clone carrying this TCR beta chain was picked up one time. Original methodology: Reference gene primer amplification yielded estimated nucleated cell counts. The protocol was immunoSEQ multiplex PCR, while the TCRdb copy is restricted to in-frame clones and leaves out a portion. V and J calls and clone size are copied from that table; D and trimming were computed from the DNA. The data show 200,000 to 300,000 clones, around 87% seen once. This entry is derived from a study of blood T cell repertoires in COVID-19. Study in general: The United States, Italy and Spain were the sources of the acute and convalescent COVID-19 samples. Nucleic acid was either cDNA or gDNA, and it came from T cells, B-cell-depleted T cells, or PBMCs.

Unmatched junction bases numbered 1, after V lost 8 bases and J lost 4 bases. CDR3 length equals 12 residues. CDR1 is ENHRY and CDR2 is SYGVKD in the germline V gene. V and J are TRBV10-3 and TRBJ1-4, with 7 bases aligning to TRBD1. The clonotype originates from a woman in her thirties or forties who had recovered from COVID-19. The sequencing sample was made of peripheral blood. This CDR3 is CAIGTVNEKLFF. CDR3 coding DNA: TGTGCCATCGGGACAGTTAATGAAAAACTGTTTTTT.